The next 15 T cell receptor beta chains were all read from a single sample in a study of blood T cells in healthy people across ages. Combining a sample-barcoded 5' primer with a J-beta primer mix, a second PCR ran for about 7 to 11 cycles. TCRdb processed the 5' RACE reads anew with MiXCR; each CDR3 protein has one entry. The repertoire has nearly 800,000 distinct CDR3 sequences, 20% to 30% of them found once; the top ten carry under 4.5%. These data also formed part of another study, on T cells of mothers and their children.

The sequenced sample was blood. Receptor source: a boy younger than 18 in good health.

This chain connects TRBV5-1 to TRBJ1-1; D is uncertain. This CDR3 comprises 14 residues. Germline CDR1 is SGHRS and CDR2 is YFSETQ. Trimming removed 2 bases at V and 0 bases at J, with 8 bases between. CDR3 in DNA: TGCGCCAGCAGCTTTGGGAGGATGAACACTGAAGCTTTCTTT. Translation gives CASSFGRMNTEAFF.

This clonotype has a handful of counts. The CDR3 DNA reads as TGTGCCAGCAGCGGCCACGGGACAGGGGGCTGGACCGGGGAGCTGTTTTTT. This translates into CASSGHGTGGWTGELFF. The rearrangement uses TRBV9 and TRBJ2-2; 12 positions agree with TRBD1. Germline V CDR1 and CDR2: SGDLS, YYNGEE. The V gene end was trimmed by 3 bases and the J gene end by 5 bases; junction bases not matched to a gene: 8. The CDR3 loop spans 17 amino acids.

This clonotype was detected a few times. DNA for the CDR3: TGTGCCAGCAGTTATACGGGAGTCCTAGAGACCCAGTACTTC. Its translation: CASSYTGVLETQYF. This rearrangement joins TRBV6-2 or TRBV6-3 to TRBJ2-5, with D perhaps TRBD2 (6 bases). The CDR3 runs to 14 residues. V lost 3 bases and J 4 bases, leaving 12 bases between the germline ends. Germline lookup yields CDR1 MNHEY and CDR2 SVGEGT.

DNA for the CDR3: TGTGCCAGCAGTTTATGGGATACGCAGTATTTT. Translation gives CASSLWDTQYF. The V call is TRBV12-3 or TRBV12-4, the J call TRBJ2-3; D unclear. The CDR3 runs to 11 residues. Trimming took off 2 bases at V and 6 bases at J, with 3 bases between the two ends.

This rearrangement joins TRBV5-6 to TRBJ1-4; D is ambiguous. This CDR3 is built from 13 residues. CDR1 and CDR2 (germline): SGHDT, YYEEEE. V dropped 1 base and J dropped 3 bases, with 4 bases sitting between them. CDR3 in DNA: TGTGCCAGCAGCTTGATGGCTAATGAAAAACTGTTTTTT. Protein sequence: CASSLMANEKLFF.

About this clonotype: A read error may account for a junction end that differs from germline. CDR3 DNA: TGTGCCAGCAGTTACTCAGGAGGGCCTTCCTTATCCAATGAGCAGTTCTTC. This translates into CASSYSGGPSLSNEQFF. The chain combines TRBV6-4 with TRBJ2-1, with D maybe TRBD2 (6 bases). The CDR3 has 17 amino acids. Germline V lookup: CDR1 MRHNA, CDR2 SNTAGT.

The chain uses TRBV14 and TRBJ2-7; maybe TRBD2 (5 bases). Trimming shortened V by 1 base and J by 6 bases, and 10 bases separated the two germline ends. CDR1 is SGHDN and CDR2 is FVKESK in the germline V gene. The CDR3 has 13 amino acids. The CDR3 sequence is CASSQAARVEQYF. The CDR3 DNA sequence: TGTGCCAGCAGCCAAGCCGCGCGGGTCGAGCAGTACTTC.

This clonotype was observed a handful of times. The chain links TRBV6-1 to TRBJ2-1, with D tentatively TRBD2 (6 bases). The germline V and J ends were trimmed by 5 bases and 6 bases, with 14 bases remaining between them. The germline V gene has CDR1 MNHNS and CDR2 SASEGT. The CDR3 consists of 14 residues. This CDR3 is CASSPGVRVNEQFF. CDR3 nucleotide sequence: TGTGCCAGCAGTCCGGGGGTCCGCGTCAATGAGCAGTTCTTC.

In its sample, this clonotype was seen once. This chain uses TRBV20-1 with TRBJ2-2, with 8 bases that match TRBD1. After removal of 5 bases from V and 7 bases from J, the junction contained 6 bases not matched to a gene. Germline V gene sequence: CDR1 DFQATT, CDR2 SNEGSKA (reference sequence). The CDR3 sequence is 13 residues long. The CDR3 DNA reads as TGCAGTGCTGGAATACAGGGGGACGGGGAGCTGTTTTTT. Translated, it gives CSAGIQGDGELFF.

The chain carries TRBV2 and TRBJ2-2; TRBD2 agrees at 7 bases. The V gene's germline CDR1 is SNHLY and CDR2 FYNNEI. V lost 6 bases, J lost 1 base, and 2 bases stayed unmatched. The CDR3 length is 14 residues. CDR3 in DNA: TGTGCCAGCAGGGCGGGAGAGAACACCGGGGAGCTGTTTTTT. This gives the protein CASRAGENTGELFF.

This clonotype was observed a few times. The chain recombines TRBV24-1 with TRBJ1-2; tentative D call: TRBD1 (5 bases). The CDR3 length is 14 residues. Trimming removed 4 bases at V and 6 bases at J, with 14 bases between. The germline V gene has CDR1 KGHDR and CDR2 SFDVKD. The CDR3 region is CATSDPGQEHGYTF. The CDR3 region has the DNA TGTGCCACCAGTGACCCTGGACAAGAGCATGGCTACACCTTC.

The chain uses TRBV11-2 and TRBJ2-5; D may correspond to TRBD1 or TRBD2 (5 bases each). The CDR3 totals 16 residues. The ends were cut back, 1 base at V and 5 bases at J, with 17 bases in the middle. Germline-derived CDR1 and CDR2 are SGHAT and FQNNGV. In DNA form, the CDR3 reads TGTGCCAGCAGCTTAGCCCTGGGACCCCATGACGAGACCCAGTACTTC. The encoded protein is CASSLALGPHDETQYF.

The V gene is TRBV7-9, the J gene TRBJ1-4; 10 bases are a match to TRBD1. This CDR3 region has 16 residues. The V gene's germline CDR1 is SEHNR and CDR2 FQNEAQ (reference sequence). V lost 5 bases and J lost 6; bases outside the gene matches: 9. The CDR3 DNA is TGTGCCAGCAGCCCTTTCGGTGGGACAGGGGATGAAAAACTGTTTTTT. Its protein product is CASSPFGGTGDEKLFF.

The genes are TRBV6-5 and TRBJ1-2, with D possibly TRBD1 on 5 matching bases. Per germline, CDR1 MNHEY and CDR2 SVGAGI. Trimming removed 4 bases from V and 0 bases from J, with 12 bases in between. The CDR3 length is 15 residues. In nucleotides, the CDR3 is TGTGCCAGCAGTTTGGACATGATAGCTAACTATGGCTACACCTTC. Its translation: CASSLDMIANYGYTF.

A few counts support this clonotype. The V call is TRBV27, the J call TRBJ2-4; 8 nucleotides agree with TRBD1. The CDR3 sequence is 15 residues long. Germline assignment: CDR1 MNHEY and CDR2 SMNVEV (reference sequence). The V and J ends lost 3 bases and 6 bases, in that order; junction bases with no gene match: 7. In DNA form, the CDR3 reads TGTGCCAGCAGTTTCGGGGAAGACAGGGGAAACATTCAGTACTTC. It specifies CASSFGEDRGNIQYF.